This paragraph covers one TCR beta chain sequence. Antigen: not known. Sequencing was performed with immunoSEQ multiplex PCR; in TCRdb, only in-frame clones are kept and a portion is missing. The table shows fewer than 3 million clones, with roughly 90% occurring only once. This entry comes from a study of shared clonotypes between healthy human individuals. CDR3 length: 15 amino acids. V was clipped by 2 bases and J by 6 bases, with 15 bases between them. CDR1 is SGHTA, CDR2 FQGTGA, per germline. Findings of the study overall: The researchers took only blood, and tissue repertoires probably look different. Researchers found naive subsets generally carried larger estimated richness than memory subsets.

The specimen was naive CD4+ T cells from PBMCs. The subset: CD45RA+ positively selected. The receptor comes from a man aged 18 to 30 in good health. Some clones in this sample may be carry-over from other donors' samples. The chain has TRBV7-3 and TRBJ2-3; TRBD2 is a possible D gene (6 bases). For the CDR3, the DNA is TGTGCCAGCAGCTTAGGACGCCCTGGGGGGGATACGCAGTATTTT. As protein: CASSLGRPGGDTQYF.